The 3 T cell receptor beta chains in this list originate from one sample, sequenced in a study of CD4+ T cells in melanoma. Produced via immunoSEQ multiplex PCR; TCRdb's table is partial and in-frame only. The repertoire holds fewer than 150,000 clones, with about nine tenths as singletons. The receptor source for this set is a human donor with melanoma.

The CDR3 is CASSFGGQLANEKLFF. The CDR3 DNA follows: TGTGCCAGCAGCTTTGGGGGACAGTTGGCTAATGAAAAACTGTTTTTT. This sequence joins TRBV5-4 and TRBJ1-4; 7 bases are a match to TRBD1. The CDR3 runs to 16 residues. CDR1 SGHNT and CDR2 YYREEE come from the germline V gene (reference sequence). V shed 2 bases, J shed 3 bases, and the junction held 7 bases outside the gene matches.

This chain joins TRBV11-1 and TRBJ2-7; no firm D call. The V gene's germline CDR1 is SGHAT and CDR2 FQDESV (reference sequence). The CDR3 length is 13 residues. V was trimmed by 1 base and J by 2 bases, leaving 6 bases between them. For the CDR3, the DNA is TGTGCCAGCAGCTTAGTGCGGACCTACGAGCAGTACTTC. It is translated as CASSLVRTYEQYF.

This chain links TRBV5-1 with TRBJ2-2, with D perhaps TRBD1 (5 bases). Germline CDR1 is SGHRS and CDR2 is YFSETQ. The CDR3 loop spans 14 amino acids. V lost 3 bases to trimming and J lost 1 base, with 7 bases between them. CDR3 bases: TGCGCCAGCAGCTCAGGGCAGAACACCGGGGAGCTGTTTTTT. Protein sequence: CASSSGQNTGELFF.